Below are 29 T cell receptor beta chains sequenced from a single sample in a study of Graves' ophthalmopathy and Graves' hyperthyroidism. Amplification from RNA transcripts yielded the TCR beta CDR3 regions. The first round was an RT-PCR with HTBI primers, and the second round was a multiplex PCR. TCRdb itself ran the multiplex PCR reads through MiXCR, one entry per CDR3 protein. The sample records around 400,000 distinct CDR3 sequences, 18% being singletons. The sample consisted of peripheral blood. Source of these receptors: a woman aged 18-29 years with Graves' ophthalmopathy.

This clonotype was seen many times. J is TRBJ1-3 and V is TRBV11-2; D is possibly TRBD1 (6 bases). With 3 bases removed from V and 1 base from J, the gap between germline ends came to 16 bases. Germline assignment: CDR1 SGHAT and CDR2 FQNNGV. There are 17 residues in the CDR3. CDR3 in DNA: TGTGCCAGCAGCTTGGGATTTGGGACAATTTCTGGAAACACCATATATTTT. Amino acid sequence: CASSLGFGTISGNTIYF.

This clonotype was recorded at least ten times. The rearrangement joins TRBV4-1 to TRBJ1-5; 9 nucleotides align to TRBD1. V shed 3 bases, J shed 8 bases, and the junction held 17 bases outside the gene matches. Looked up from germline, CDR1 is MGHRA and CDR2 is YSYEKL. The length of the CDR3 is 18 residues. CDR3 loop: CASSQTLSRDRVKKPQHF. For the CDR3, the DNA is TGCGCCAGCAGCCAGACTCTCAGCCGGGACAGGGTCAAGAAGCCCCAGCATTTT.

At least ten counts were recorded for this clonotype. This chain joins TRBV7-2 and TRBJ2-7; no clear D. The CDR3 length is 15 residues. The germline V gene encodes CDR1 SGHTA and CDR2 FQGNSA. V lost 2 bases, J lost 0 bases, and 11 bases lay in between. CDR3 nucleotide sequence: TGTGCCAGCAGCTTAAGGCCGGGTCCCTCCTACGAGCAGTACTTC. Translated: CASSLRPGPSYEQYF.

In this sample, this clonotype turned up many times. The CDR3 DNA sequence: TGTGCCAGCAGTGATTCCGGAGACAGGGAAGCGGGTGAGCAGTTCTTC. It translates to CASSDSGDREAGEQFF. The chain employs TRBV6-4 and TRBJ2-1; D perhaps matches TRBD1 (7 bases). Trimming took off 3 bases at V and 9 bases at J, with 21 bases between the two ends. Germline V gives CDR1 MRHNA, CDR2 SNTAGT. CDR3 length equals 16 residues.

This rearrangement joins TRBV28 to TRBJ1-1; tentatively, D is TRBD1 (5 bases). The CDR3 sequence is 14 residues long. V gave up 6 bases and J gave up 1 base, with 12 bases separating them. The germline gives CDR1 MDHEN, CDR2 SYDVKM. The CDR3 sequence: CASRNRGENTEAFF. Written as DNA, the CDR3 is TGTGCCAGCAGAAACCGGGGGGAGAACACTGAAGCTTTCTTT. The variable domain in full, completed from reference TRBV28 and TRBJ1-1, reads DVKVTQSSRYLVKRTGEKVFLECVQDMDHENMFWYRQDPGLGLRLIYFSYDVKMKEKGDIPEGYSVSREKKERFSLILESASTNQTSMYLCASRNRGENTEAFFGQGTRLTVV.

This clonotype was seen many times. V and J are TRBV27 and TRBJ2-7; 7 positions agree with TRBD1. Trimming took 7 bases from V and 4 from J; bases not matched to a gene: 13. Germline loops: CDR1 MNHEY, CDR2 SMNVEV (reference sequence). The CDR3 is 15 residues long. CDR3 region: CASNFSGTDLYEQYF. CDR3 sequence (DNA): TGTGCCAGCAACTTCTCCGGGACAGATCTTTACGAGCAGTACTTC.

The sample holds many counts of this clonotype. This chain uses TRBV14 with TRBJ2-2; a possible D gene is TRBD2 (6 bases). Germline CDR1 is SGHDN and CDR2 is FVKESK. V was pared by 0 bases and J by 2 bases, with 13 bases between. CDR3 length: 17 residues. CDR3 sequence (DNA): TGTGCCAGCAGCCAAGATTTACTAGCTGGTAACACCGGGGAGCTGTTTTTT. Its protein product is CASSQDLLAGNTGELFF.

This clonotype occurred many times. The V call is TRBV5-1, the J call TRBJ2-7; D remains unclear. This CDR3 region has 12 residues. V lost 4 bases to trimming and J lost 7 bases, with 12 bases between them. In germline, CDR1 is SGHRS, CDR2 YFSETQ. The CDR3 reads CASSKTVQEQYF. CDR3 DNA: TGCGCCAGCAGCAAGACGGTACAAGAGCAGTACTTC.

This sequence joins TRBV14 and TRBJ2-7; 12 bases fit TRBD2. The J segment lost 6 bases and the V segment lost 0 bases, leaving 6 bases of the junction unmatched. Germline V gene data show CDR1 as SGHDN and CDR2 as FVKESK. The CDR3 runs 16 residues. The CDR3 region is CASSQDLRTSGIEQYF. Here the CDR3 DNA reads TGTGCCAGCAGCCAAGATCTTAGGACTAGCGGGATCGAGCAGTACTTC. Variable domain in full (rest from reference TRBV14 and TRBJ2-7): EAGVTQFPSHSVIEKGQTVTLRCDPISGHDNLYWYRRVMGKEIKFLLHFVKESKQDESGMPNNRFLAERTGGTYSTLKVQPAELEDSGVYFCASSQDLRTSGIEQYFGPGTRLTVT.

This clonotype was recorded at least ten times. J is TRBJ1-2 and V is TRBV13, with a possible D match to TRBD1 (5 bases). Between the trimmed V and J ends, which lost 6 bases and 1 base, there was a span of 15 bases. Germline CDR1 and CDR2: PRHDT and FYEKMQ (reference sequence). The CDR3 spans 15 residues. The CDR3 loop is CASRPMGDLNYGYTF. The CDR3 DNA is TGTGCCAGCAGGCCCATGGGGGACCTTAACTATGGCTACACCTTC.

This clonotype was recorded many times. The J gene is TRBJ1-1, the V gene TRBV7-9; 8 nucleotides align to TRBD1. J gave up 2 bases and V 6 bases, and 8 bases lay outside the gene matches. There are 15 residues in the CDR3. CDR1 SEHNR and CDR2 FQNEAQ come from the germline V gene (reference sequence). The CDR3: CASRPGQGFNTEAFF. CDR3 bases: TGTGCCAGCAGACCTGGACAGGGATTCAACACTGAAGCTTTCTTT.

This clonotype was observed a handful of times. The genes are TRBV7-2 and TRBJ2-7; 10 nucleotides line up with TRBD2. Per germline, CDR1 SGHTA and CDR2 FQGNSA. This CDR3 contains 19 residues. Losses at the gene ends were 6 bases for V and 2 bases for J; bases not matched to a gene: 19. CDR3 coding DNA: TGTGCCAGCAGAAAGGGATCGAAGCGGGGGGGCCTCGGGACCTACGAGCAGTACTTC. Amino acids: CASRKGSKRGGLGTYEQYF.

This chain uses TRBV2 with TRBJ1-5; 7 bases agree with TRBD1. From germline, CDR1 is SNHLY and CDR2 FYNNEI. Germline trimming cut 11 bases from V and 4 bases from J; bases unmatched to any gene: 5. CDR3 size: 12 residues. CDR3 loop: CAGGTANQPQHF. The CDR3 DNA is TGTGCCGGAGGGACAGCAAATCAGCCCCAGCATTTT.

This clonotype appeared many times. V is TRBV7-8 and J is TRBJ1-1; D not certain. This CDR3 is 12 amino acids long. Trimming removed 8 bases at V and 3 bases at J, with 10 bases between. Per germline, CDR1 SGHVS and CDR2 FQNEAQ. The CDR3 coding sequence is TGTGCCAGCCGGCGGAGGGACACTGAAGCTTTCTTT. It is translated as CASRRRDTEAFF.

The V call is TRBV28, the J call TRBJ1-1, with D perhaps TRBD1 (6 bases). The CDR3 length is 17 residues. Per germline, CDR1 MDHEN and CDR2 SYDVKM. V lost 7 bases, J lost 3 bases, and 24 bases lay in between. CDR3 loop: CASIQSLASQGYTEAFF. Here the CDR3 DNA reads TGTGCCAGCATCCAATCACTGGCAAGTCAGGGGTACACTGAAGCTTTCTTT.

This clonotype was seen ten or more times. CDR3 region: CASSQGLAGVLAKNIQYF. Written as DNA, the CDR3 is TGCGCCAGCAGCCAGGGACTAGCGGGAGTACTAGCCAAAAACATTCAGTACTTC. The V gene is TRBV5-1, the J gene TRBJ2-4, with 14 positions matching TRBD2. Germline CDR1 SGHRS, CDR2 YFSETQ. J gave up 0 bases and V 4 bases, and 6 bases lay outside the gene matches. The CDR3 spans 18 residues.

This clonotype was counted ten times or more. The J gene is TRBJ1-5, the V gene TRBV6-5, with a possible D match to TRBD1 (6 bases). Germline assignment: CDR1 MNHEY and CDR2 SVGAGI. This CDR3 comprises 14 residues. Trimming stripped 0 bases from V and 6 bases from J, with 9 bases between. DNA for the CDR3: TGTGCCAGCAGTTACTCGGGGGCGACTCAGCCCCAGCATTTT. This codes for CASSYSGATQPQHF.

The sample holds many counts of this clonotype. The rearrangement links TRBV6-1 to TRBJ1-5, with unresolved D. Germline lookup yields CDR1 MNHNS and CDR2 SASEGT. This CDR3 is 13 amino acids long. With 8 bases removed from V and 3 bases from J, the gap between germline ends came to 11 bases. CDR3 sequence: CASGVGDNQPQHF. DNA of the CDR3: TGTGCCAGCGGAGTGGGCGACAATCAGCCCCAGCATTTT.

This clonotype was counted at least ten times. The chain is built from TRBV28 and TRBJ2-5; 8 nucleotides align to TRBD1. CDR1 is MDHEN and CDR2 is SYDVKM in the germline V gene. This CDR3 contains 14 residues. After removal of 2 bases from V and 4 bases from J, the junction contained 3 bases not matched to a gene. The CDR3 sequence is CASSLNRGLETQYF. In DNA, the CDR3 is TGTGCCAGCAGTTTAAACAGGGGGTTAGAGACCCAGTACTTC.

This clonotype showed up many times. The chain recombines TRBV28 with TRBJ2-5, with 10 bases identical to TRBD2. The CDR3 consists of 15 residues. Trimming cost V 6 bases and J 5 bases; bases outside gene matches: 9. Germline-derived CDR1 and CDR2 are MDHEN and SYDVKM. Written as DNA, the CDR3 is TGTGCCAGCAGGGGGGCTAGCGGGAGTCTCGAGACCCAGTACTTC. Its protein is CASRGASGSLETQYF.

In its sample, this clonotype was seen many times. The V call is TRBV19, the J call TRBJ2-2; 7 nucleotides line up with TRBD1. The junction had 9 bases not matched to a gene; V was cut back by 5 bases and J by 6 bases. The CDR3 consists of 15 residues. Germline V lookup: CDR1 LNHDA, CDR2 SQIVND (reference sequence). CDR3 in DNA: TGTGCCAGTAGTCTTTCGACAGGGCGCGCCGGGGAGCTGTTTTTT. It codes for CASSLSTGRAGELFF.

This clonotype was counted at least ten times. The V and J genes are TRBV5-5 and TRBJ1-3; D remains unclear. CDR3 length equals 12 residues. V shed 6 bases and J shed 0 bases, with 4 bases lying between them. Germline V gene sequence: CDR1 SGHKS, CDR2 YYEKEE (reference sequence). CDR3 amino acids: CASMGSGNTIYF. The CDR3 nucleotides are TGTGCCAGCATGGGCTCTGGAAACACCATATATTTT.

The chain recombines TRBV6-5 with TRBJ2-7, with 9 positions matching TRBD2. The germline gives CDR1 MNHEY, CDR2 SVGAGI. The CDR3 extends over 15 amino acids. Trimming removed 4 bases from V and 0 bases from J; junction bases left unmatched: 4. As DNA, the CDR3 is TGTGCCAGCAGTTGGGGACTAGCAGACTCCTACGAGCAGTACTTC. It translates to CASSWGLADSYEQYF.

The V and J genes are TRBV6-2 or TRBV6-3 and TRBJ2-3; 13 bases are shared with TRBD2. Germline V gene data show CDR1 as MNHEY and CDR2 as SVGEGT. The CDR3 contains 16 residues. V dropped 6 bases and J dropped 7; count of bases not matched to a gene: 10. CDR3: CASSPLWTSGRHTQYF. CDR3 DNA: TGTGCCAGCAGCCCCCTTTGGACTAGCGGGAGACATACGCAGTATTTT.

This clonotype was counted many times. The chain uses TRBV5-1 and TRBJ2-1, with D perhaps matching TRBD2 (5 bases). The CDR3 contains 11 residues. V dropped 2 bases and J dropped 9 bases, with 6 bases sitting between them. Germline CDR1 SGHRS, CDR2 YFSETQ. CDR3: CASSFGGEQFF. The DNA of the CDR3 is TGCGCCAGCAGCTTCGGAGGTGAGCAGTTCTTC.

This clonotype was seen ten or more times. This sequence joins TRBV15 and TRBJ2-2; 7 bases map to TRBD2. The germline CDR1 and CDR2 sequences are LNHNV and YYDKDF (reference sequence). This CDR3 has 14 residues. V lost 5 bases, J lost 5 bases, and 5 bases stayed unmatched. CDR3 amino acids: CATSGAGGTGELFF. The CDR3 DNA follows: TGTGCCACCAGCGGGGCCGGGGGGACCGGGGAGCTGTTTTTT. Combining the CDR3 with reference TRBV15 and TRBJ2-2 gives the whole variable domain DAMVIQNPRYQVTQFGKPVTLSCSQTLNHNVMYWYQQKSSQAPKLLFHYYDKDFNNEADTPDNFQSRRPNTSFCFLDIRSPGLGDTAMYLCATSGAGGTGELFFGEGSRLTVL.

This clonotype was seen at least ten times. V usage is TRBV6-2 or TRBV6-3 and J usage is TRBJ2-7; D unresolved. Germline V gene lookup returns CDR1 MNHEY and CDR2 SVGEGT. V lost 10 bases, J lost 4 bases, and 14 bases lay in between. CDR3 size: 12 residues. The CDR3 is CATQRVVYEQYF. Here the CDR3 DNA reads TGTGCCACCCAAAGGGTGGTGTACGAGCAGTACTTC.

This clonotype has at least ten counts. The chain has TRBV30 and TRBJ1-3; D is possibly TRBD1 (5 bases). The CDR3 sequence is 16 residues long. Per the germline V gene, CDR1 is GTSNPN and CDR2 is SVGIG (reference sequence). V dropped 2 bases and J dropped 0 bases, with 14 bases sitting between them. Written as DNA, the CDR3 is TGTGCCTGGAGTCCCCCGGGACCCCGCTCTGGAAACACCATATATTTT. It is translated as CAWSPPGPRSGNTIYF.

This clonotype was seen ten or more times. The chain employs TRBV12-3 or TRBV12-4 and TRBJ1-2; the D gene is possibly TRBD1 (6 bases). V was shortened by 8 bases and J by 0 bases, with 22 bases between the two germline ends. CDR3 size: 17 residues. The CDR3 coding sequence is TGTGCCAGCGCCGACGAACTACAGGGCCTAGCTAACTATGGCTACACCTTC. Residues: CASADELQGLANYGYTF.